This TCR beta chain was found in a study of tumour-infiltrating T cells in Burkitt lymphoma. Across the study: Survival, overall and progression-free, tracked with productive clonality.

The length of the CDR3 is 16 residues. The junction had 12 bases not matched to a gene; V was cut back by 0 bases and J by 10 bases. Germline loops: CDR1 SGDLS, CDR2 YYNGEE. Here immunoSEQ multiplex PCR was the method, and the copy in TCRdb shows in-frame clones only, minus some. The sample includes 13,000 or so clones, approximately 85% of them seen just once. J is TRBJ2-3 and V is TRBV9; 9 bases agree with TRBD2. Material for sequencing was tumor tissue. The receptor was derived from a human donor with diffuse large B-cell lymphoma. The CDR3 region is CASSVEGGTSPLSQYF. CDR3 sequence (DNA): TGTGCCAGCAGCGTAGAGGGGGGGACTAGCCCTCTGTCGCAGTATTTT.